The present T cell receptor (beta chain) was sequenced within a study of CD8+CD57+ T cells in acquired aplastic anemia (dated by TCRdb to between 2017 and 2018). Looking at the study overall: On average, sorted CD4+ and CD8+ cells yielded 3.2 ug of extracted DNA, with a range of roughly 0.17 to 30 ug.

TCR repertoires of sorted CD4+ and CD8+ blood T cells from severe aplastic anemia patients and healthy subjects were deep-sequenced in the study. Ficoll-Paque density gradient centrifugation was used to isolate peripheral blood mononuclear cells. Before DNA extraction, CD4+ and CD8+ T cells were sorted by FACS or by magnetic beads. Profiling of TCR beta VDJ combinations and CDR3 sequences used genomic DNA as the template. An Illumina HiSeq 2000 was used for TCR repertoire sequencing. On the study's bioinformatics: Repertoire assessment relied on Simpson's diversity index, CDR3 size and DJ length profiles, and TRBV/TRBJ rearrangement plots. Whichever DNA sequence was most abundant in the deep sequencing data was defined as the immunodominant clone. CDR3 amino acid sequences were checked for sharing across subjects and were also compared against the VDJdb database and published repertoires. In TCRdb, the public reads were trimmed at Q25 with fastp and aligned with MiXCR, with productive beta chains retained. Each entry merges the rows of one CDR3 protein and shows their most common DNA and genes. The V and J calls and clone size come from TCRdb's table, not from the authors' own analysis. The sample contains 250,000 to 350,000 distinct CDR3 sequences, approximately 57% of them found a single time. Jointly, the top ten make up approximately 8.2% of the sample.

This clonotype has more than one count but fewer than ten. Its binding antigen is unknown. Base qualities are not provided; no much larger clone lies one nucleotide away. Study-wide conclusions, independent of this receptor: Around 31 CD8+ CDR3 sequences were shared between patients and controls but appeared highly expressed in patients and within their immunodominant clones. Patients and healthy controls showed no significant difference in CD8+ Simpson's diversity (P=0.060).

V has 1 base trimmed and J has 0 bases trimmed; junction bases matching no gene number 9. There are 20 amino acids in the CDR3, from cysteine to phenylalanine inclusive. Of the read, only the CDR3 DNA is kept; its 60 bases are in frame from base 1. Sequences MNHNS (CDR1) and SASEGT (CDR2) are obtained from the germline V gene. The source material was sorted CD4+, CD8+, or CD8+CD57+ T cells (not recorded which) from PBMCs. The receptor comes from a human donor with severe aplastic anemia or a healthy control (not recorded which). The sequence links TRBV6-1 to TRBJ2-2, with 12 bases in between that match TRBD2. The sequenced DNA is TGTGCCAGCAGTGAAGTAGGACTAGCGGGGTTATTCGCGAACACCGGGGAGCTGTTTTTT. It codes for CASSEVGLAGLFANTGELFF.